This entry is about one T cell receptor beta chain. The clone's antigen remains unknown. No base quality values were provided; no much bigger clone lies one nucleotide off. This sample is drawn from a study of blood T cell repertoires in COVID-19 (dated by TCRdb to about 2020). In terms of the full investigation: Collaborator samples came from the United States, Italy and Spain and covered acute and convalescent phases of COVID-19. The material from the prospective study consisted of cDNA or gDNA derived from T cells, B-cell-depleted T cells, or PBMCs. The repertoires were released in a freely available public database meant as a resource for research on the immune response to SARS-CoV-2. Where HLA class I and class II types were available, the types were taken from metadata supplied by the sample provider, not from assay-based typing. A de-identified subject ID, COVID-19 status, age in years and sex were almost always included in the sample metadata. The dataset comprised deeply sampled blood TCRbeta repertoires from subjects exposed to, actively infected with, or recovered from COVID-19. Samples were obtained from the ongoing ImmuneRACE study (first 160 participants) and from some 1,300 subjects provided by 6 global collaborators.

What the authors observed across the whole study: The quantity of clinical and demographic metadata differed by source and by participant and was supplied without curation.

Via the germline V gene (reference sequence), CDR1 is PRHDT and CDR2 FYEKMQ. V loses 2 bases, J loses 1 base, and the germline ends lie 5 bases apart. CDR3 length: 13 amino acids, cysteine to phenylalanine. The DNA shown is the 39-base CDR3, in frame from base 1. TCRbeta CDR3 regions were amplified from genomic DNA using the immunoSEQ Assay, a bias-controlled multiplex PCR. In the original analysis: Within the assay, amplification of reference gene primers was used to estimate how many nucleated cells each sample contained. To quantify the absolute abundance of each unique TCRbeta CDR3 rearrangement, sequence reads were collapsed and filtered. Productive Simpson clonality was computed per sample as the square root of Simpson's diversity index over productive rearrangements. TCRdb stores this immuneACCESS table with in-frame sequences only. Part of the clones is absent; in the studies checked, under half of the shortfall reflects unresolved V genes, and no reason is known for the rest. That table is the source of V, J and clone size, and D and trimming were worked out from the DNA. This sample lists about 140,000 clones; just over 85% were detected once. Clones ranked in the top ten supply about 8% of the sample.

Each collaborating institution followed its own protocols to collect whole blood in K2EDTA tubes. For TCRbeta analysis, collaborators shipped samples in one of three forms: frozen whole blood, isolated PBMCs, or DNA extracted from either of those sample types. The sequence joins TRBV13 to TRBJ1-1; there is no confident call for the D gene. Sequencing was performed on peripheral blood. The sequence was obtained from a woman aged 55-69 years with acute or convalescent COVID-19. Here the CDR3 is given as CASSLLRNTEAFF. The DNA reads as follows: TGTGCCAGCAGCTTACTGCGGAACACTGAAGCTTTCTTT.